This T cell receptor (beta chain) was sequenced for a study of vaccination and CD4 T cells after COVID-19. Turning to the study itself: A median of around 70 days (range 14 to 241) separated dose two from the taking of post-vaccine samples. Overlapping spike peptides of SARS-CoV-2, HCoV-NL63, HCoV-OC43 and HCoV-229E were used, and cells were stimulated with them.

The treatment was: approximately 9-day PBMC culture with coronavirus spike peptide pools or control peptides (ViraFEST assay). Each well held around 2 million PBMCs in IL-2 (around 9.7 IU/ml) medium with 10 ug/ml peptide pools. V lost 5 bases to trimming and J lost 0 bases, with 7 bases between them. Per germline, CDR1 LNHNV and CDR2 YYDKDF (reference sequence). The CDR3 length is 13 residues. Sequencing of cultured CD4+ T cell DNA used the Oncomine TCR Beta short-read assay. Each CDR3 protein is one row after TCRdb ran MiXCR on the PCR reads. The sample contains 15,000 to 20,000 distinct CDR3 sequences, roughly 50% of which appear only once. This clonotype was counted between two and nine times. What it binds is not known.

The rearrangement joins TRBV15 to TRBJ2-5; D is tentatively TRBD1 or TRBD2 (5 bases each). The sequenced material came from CD4+ T cells from blood, cultured in vitro. This clonotype originated in a human donor who had recovered from COVID-19. The CDR3: CATSLGDQETQYF. CDR3 nucleotide sequence: TGTGCCACCAGCCTGGGGGACCAAGAGACCCAGTACTTC.